A selection of T cell receptor beta chains follows, all from one sample in a study of blood T cell repertoires in COVID-19. Produced via immunoSEQ multiplex PCR; TCRdb's table is partial and in-frame only. The table records approximately 76,000 clones, about 80% of them present only once. The sample consisted of peripheral blood. The receptor set was obtained from a woman in her seventies with acute or convalescent COVID-19. Each CDR3 is given with its conserved first and last residue. Fields, in order: clone size, J gene, V gene, D gene, CDR3 DNA, CDR3 protein. D genes are given only for firm matches. Size is omitted from some rows. Given values are once, few, many or a class for expanded clones.

-,TRBJ2-1,TRBV9,TRBD2,TGTGCCAGCAGCGTCGGGGGGTCCGTCGCCTACAATGAGCAGTTCTTC,CASSVGGSVAYNEQFF
few,TRBJ1-2,TRBV5-4,TRBD1,TGTGCCAGCAGTCCCGGGACAGGAGTCCTCTATGGCTACACCTTC,CASSPGTGVLYGYTF
few,TRBJ2-7,TRBV28,-,TGTGCCAGCAGTCAAACAGGGCACGAGCAGTACTTC,CASSQTGHEQYF
-,TRBJ2-1,TRBV27,TRBD2,TGTGCCAGCAGCACGACTAGCGTCGAGCAGTTCTTC,CASSTTSVEQFF
-,TRBJ2-1,TRBV19,TRBD2,TGTGCCAGTACTAGCGGTAGGAGGTACAATGAGCAGTTCTTC,CASTSGRRYNEQFF
-,TRBJ1-1,TRBV29-1,-,TGCAGCGTTTACGGGGGACTGAACACTGAAGCTTTCTTT,CSVYGGLNTEAFF
-,TRBJ2-7,TRBV18,-,TGTGCCAGCTCGCGTCGGAGAGGAAGCTACGAGCAGTACTTC,CASSRRRGSYEQYF
-,TRBJ2-1,TRBV19,TRBD1,TGTGCCAGTAGTGTGACAGGGGAGGCTACCAATGAGCAGTTCTTC,CASSVTGEATNEQFF
-,TRBJ2-3,TRBV18,-,TGTGCCAGCACACGAGTCCCTCGTGGCCGGGAGATTCCCTCGAGCACAGATACGCAGTATTTT,CASTRVPRGREIPSSTDTQYF
-,TRBJ1-2,TRBV12-3/TRBV12-4,TRBD1,TGTGCCAGCAGCCTCGACAGGGAACATGGCTACACCTTC,CASSLDREHGYTF
once,TRBJ2-1,TRBV5-1,TRBD2,TGCGCCAGTCACTTTCTAGCGGGAGGGTCCGGAGAGCAGTTCTTC,CASHFLAGGSGEQFF
-,TRBJ2-5,TRBV7-2,-,TGTGCCAGCAGCTTAGCACGGGTACTCCAAGAGACCCAGTACTTC,CASSLARVLQETQYF
-,TRBJ1-3,TRBV4-2,-,TGTGCCAGCAGCCAAGATCGTGTCTCTGGAAACACCATATATTTT,CASSQDRVSGNTIYF
once,TRBJ1-3,TRBV30,-,TGTGCCTGGAGTGGCGTAACTGGAAACACCATATATTTT,CAWSGVTGNTIYF
few,TRBJ1-1,TRBV15,TRBD1,TGTGCCACCAGCAGAGAAACAGGGGTCACTGAAGCTTTCTTT,CATSRETGVTEAFF
-,TRBJ2-1,TRBV7-2,TRBD2,TGTGCCAGCAGCTTAGATTTCTTAGCGGGAGGCCAGCAGTTCTTC,CASSLDFLAGGQQFF
-,TRBJ2-7,TRBV7-2,TRBD1,TGTGCCAGCAGCTCGACAGGGAGACTGACGGGCGAGCAGTACTTC,CASSSTGRLTGEQYF
-,TRBJ2-1,TRBV11-2,-,TGTGCCAGCAGCCAAGGGCTAGGCGGGCCCTCCTACAATGAGCAGTTCTTC,CASSQGLGGPSYNEQFF
once,TRBJ2-7,TRBV6-2/TRBV6-3,TRBD1,TGTGCCAGCAGGCCTTGGACAGGGCATTACGAGCAGTACTTC,CASRPWTGHYEQYF
-,TRBJ2-2,TRBV7-2,TRBD2,TGTGCCAGCAGCTTGACTAGCGGTGCGAACACCGGGGAGCTGTTTTTT,CASSLTSGANTGELFF
-,TRBJ2-1,TRBV5-6,TRBD2,TGTGCCAGCAGCCTAGGACTAGCGAGGTGGTTCTTC,CASSLGLARWFF
-,TRBJ2-5,TRBV19,TRBD2,TGTGCCAGTAAAGCTCTCGGGACTAGCGGGAGTCGGGAGACCCAGTACTTC,CASKALGTSGSRETQYF
-,TRBJ1-2,TRBV11-2,TRBD1,TGTGCCAGCAGCTTGAGGGGGCTGAACTATGGCTACACCTTC,CASSLRGLNYGYTF